These 12 T cell receptor beta chains were sequenced from one sample in a study of shared clonotypes between healthy human individuals. Libraries were prepared by immunoSEQ multiplex PCR; TCRdb keeps only in-frame clonotypes and omits some of them. Of under 2.5 million clones listed, about 90% are singletons. What was sequenced was naive CD4+ T cells from PBMCs. As to subset: CD45RA+ positively selected. The receptor set was obtained from a man in his late teens or twenties in good health. Some clones in this sample may be carry-over from other donors' samples.

The J gene is TRBJ2-2, the V gene TRBV6-5; perhaps TRBD1 as D (6 bases). Trimming stripped 10 bases from V and 5 bases from J, with 20 bases between. The CDR3 contains 15 residues. The V gene's germline CDR1 is MNHEY and CDR2 SVGAGI. The CDR3: CATGTSTRGTGELFF. In DNA form, the CDR3 reads TGTGCCACCGGAACCTCCACAAGGGGGACCGGGGAGCTGTTTTTT.

This chain connects TRBV2 to TRBJ2-6; D might be TRBD1 (6 bases). Germline-derived CDR1 and CDR2 are SNHLY and FYNNEI. V lost 6 bases and J lost 3, with 9 bases in between. The CDR3 loop spans 14 amino acids. CDR3 coding DNA: TGTGCCAGCAGGTACAGGGATGGGGCCAACGTCCTGACTTTC. It translates to CASRYRDGANVLTF.

This chain joins TRBV27 and TRBJ2-5; 11 nucleotides agree with TRBD2. The J call may be in error: the DNA end matches TRBJ2-7 better. CDR3 length: 15 residues. The germline V gene has CDR1 MNHEY and CDR2 SMNVEV (reference sequence). CDR3 protein: CASTPLAGGVYEQYF. CDR3 nucleotides: TGTGCCAGCACTCCGCTAGCGGGAGGTGTGTACGAGCAGTACTTC.

This clone showed up just once. The J gene is TRBJ1-2, the V gene TRBV5-4; 9 bases line up with TRBD1. Per the germline V gene, CDR1 is SGHNT and CDR2 is YYREEE (reference sequence). The CDR3 is made up of 14 amino acids. V lost 4 bases to trimming and J lost 7 bases; unmatched junction nucleotides: 8. CDR3 loop: CASSIQGAAVGYTF. CDR3 DNA sequence: TGTGCCAGCAGCATACAGGGGGCGGCGGTTGGCTACACCTTC.

The chain is built from TRBV18 and TRBJ2-3, with D possibly being TRBD1 (5 bases). This CDR3 is built from 16 residues. V lost 5 bases to trimming and J lost 0 bases, with 15 bases between them. CDR1 and CDR2 (germline): KGHSH, LQKENI. CDR3 sequence (DNA): TGTGCCAGCTCAGAACAAGGGGTTTCGAGCACAGATACGCAGTATTTT. Protein product: CASSEQGVSSTDTQYF.

The chain uses TRBV7-9 and TRBJ1-4, with 7 bases aligning to TRBD1. The germline CDR1 and CDR2 sequences are SEHNR and FQNEAQ (reference sequence). The CDR3 covers 14 residues. Losses at the gene ends were 6 bases for V and 8 bases for J; bases not matched to a gene: 9. CDR3 in DNA: TGTGCCAGCAGAGCGACAGGGTCGAAGGAAAAACTGTTTTTT. Protein sequence: CASRATGSKEKLFF.

The rearrangement links TRBV4-2 to TRBJ2-7, with TRBD2 matching over 10 bases. V lost 3 bases and J lost 2; bases outside the gene matches: 10. This CDR3 region has 17 residues. The germline V gene has CDR1 LGHNA and CDR2 YNFKEQ. CDR3 sequence (DNA): TGTGCCAGCAGCCACCCTAGCGGGAGCTCCCCCGCCTACGAGCAGTACTTC. It is translated as CASSHPSGSSPAYEQYF.

CDR3 sequence reads: CASSLSRPLGETQYF. The CDR3 nucleotides are TGTGCCAGCAGTTTATCTCGGCCCCTGGGGGAGACCCAGTACTTC. The chain combines TRBV27 with TRBJ2-5, with D unresolved. Germline CDR1 reads MNHEY; CDR2 reads SMNVEV (reference sequence). There are 15 residues in the CDR3. The V end lost 0 bases, the J end lost 5 bases, and 13 bases lay between the germline ends.

V usage is TRBV25-1 and J usage is TRBJ1-6; D may be TRBD1 (5 bases). The CDR3 is 15 amino acids. V dropped 2 bases and J dropped 5 bases, with 10 bases sitting between them. CDR1 is MGHDK and CDR2 is SYGVNS in the germline V gene. CDR3 amino acids: CASSEGGTDNSPLHF. In DNA form, the CDR3 reads TGTGCCAGCAGTGAAGGAGGGACCGATAATTCACCCCTCCACTTT.

The J gene is TRBJ1-1, the V gene TRBV5-4; weak D call: TRBD1 (6 bases). This CDR3 contains 17 residues. Per germline, CDR1 SGHNT and CDR2 YYREEE (reference sequence). V was cut by 4 bases and J by 5 bases, with 24 bases left in between. CDR3 in amino acids: CASSQLILGVGGTEAFF. The CDR3 coding sequence is TGTGCCAGCAGCCAGCTTATTTTAGGGGTAGGGGGGACTGAAGCTTTCTTT.

CDR3 amino acids: CASSVVPYEQYF. The CDR3 region has the DNA TGTGCCAGCAGCGTAGTGCCCTACGAGCAGTACTTC. This chain connects TRBV9 to TRBJ2-7; D remains unclear. V was cut by 0 bases and J by 2 bases, with 3 bases left in between. Germline loops: CDR1 SGDLS, CDR2 YYNGEE. The CDR3 has 12 amino acids.

The rearrangement links TRBV11-1 to TRBJ2-7, with 7 positions matching TRBD1. The CDR3 runs 14 residues. V was clipped by 4 bases and J by 5 bases; unmatched bases: 8. CDR1 and CDR2 (germline): SGHAT, FQDESV (reference sequence). CDR3 nucleotides: TGTGCCAGCAGCTACGACAGGGCGAAGGACGAGCAGTACTTC. It is translated as CASSYDRAKDEQYF.